This T cell receptor beta chain came from a study of graft-versus-host responses after intestinal transplantation listed by TCRdb under 2021. With respect to the entire study: The transplants that recipients received were multivisceral, liver-intestinal, or isolated intestinal. Every recipient was given anti-thymocyte globulin induction, followed by about three years of maintenance tacrolimus and steroids. After intestinal transplantation, graft-versus-host and host-versus-graft alloreactive T cell clones were followed in the graft, circulation and bone marrow using bulk TCR-beta CDR3 sequencing. Alloreactive clones were identified by sequencing pre-transplant mixed lymphocyte reaction products and comparing these products with unstimulated pre-transplant donor and recipient T cells. The cohort enrolled about two dozen intestinal transplant recipients including one retransplant, and a few patients lacking pretransplant specimens were excluded. A peak of at least 4% donor T cells among recipient peripheral blood mononuclear cells was the definition used for donor T cell macrochimerism. Samples from a few later patients were sequenced in-house on an Illumina MiSeq with MiXCR processing rather than by the commercial service. Overall study outcomes, separate from this receptor: Early after transplant, peak levels of circulating GvH clones were associated with declines in HvG clones. GvH clones were detected in recipient bone marrow, and some appeared earlier in ileal mucosa or blood, consistent with an intestinal mucosal origin. High GvH to HvG T cell clonal ratios were observed in the allografts of patients with donor T cell macrochimerism. The conclusions were limited by the relatively low number and heterogeneity of the intestinal transplant patients.

Libraries were constructed by the immunoSEQ multiplex PCR assay. High-throughput TCR-beta CDR3 sequencing of genomic DNA from most patients was performed by Adaptive Biotechnologies. In the source study's methods: Adaptive's ImmunoSEQ software was the source of the TCR sequencing data for approximately 18 patients, while a few other patients were processed with MiXCR and VDJtools. Because the origin of CDR3 nucleotide sequences shared between donor and recipient could not be assigned, those sequences were removed. At least 2-fold expansion over unstimulated cells and a minimum CFSE-low frequency of 0.002% (template counts) or 0.001% (read counts) were required for clones to be classified as alloreactive. Clones detected in sequenced pre-transplant spleen, lymph node, or MLR CFSE-low populations of the donor or recipient were defined as mappable. The cumulative frequency of alloreactive clones was calculated as a percentage of all sequences, weighted by copy number. Entries here come from immuneACCESS through TCRdb and include only in-frame sequences with V and J called. Some clones fail to appear in such tables; in the studies checked, an unresolved V gene covers under half of the shortfall, and the cause of the remainder is unknown. Clonal size and the V and J genes are those of that table, whereas D and trimming came from the DNA. The sample table shows about 27,000 clones, and about 94% are seen once. Of the sample, nearly 0.85% falls within the top ten clones.

This clone came up once. Its antigen has not been determined. Base quality data are lacking; no much larger clone is found one base away. Taken from cysteine to phenylalanine, the CDR3 has 14 residues. Here the CDR3 DNA is all that survives: 42 bases in frame from base 1. Trimmed from V: 0 bases; trimmed from J: 5 bases; junction bases lacking a gene match: 4. CDR1 and CDR2 (GTSNPN, SVGIG) derive from the germline V gene (reference sequence). In the first month after transplant, blood samples were collected up to 4 times, and after that at least monthly when available. The rearrangement combines TRBV30 with TRBJ2-1; 7 of the junction bases match TRBD2. Sequences were derived from PBMCs, sampled 30 days after intestinal transplant. The TCR comes from a human patient who received an intestinal transplant, so some T cells may come from the graft donor. The CDR3 reads as follows: CAWSVGTTNNEQFF. The nucleotide sequence reads TGTGCCTGGAGTGTAGGGACTACTAACAATGAGCAGTTCTTC.